This TCR beta chain was profiled in a study of Tregs in tolerant kidney transplant recipients. As regards this clone: Its cognate antigen is unknown.

Broader study findings: Biological reproducibility was not directly addressed in this study. Activated donor B cell expansion appeared to reveal the most relevant donor-specific TCRbeta repertoire. Some patients' samples used different primers over time, so nucleotide sequences weren't comparable.

Assay: immunoSEQ multiplex PCR; the TCRdb copy retains only in-frame clones and omits some. Here the sample spans roughly 66,000 clones, over 85% being singletons. Germline CDR1 is MNHEY and CDR2 is SVGAGI. This CDR3 contains 13 residues. V lost 6 bases to trimming and J lost 5 bases, with 13 bases between them. Unstimulated Tregs (CD4+CD25+CD127-) and CD4+CD25- non-Tregs were sorted from PBMCs. The TCR originated in a human donor who received a combined kidney and bone marrow transplant. The V and J genes are TRBV6-5 and TRBJ2-5, with a tentative D call TRBD1 (6 bases). Specimen: CD8+ T cells from blood, collected before the transplant. The CDR3 loop is CASRDSGLETQYF. DNA for the CDR3: TGTGCCAGCAGGGACAGTGGTCTGGAGACCCAGTACTTC.